These 16 T cell receptor beta chains were all obtained from the same sample, sequenced in a study of T cells in Graves' hyperthyroidism and ophthalmopathy. Regions amplified from RNA transcripts were the TCR beta CDR3 regions. The HTBI primer set was used in a first-round RT-PCR of the TCR CDR3. MiXCR, run by TCRdb on the multiplex PCR reads, gives a single entry per CDR3 protein. The repertoire includes hundreds of thousands of distinct CDR3 sequences, approximately 13% of them detected once, and 9.2% sits in the top ten. Sequenced material: blood. The receptors come from a young woman with Graves' hyperthyroidism.

This clonotype was recorded at least ten times. The J gene is TRBJ2-7, the V gene TRBV6-1; 8 nucleotides align to TRBD1. The V and J ends lost 6 bases and 3 bases, in that order; junction bases with no gene match: 10. The CDR3 length is 15 residues. Germline V CDR1 and CDR2: MNHNS, SASEGT. CDR3 residues: CASSSDRGGGYEQYF. The CDR3 region has the DNA TGTGCCAGCAGCTCAGACAGGGGAGGAGGCTACGAGCAGTACTTC.

This chain connects TRBV6-1 to TRBJ2-7, with D perhaps TRBD2 (6 bases). This CDR3 contains 14 residues. V was cut by 6 bases and J by 3 bases, with 15 bases left in between. Germline V CDR1 and CDR2: MNHNS, SASEGT. CDR3 DNA sequence: TGTGCCAGCAGGACCCCCGGGACTCGCTACGAGCAGTACTTC. Translation gives CASRTPGTRYEQYF.

This clonotype was seen repeatedly, ten times or more. At one of its ends the junction is not consistent with the germline gene, which may arise from a read error. The V call is TRBV28, the J call TRBJ2-5; a possible D gene is TRBD1 (6 bases). This CDR3 spans 13 amino acids. Germline CDR1 is MDHEN and CDR2 is SYDVKM. In DNA form, the CDR3 reads TGTGCCAGCAGTTTACTCGAGGGGGAGACCTCGGACTTC. It encodes CASSLLEGETSDF.

There are many counts of this clonotype. This chain links TRBV11-3 with TRBJ1-1; D ambiguous. The V and J ends lost 2 bases and 1 base respectively, with 5 bases between them. The length of the CDR3 is 13 residues. Germline loops: CDR1 SGHNT, CDR2 YENEEA. The CDR3 loop reads CASSLLQNTEAFF. The DNA of the CDR3 is TGTGCCAGCAGCTTACTCCAGAACACTGAAGCTTTCTTT.

Many counts were recorded for this clonotype. The genes are TRBV28 and TRBJ2-7; 16 bases are a match to TRBD2. Trimming cost V 8 bases and J 2 bases; bases outside gene matches: 18. CDR1 is MDHEN, CDR2 SYDVKM, per germline. The CDR3 loop spans 20 amino acids. The CDR3 loop is CASGTRQGQGLAGGTYEQYF. Written as DNA, the CDR3 is TGTGCCAGCGGGACCCGACAGGGCCAGGGACTAGCGGGAGGGACCTACGAGCAGTACTTC. The variable domain in full, completed from reference TRBV28 and TRBJ2-7, reads DVKVTQSSRYLVKRTGEKVFLECVQDMDHENMFWYRQDPGLGLRLIYFSYDVKMKEKGDIPEGYSVSREKKERFSLILESASTNQTSMYLCASGTRQGQGLAGGTYEQYFGPGTRLTVT.

This clonotype was recorded at least ten times. The rearrangement joins TRBV12-3 or TRBV12-4 to TRBJ2-4, with D unresolved. CDR3 length equals 17 residues. Trimming cost V 5 bases and J 0 bases, with 17 bases left between them. CDR3 amino acids: CASSGKGSFLAKNIQYF. The CDR3 nucleotides read TGTGCCAGCAGTGGGAAAGGAAGTTTTCTAGCCAAAAACATTCAGTACTTC.

Ten or more counts support this clonotype. The rearrangement joins TRBV3-1 to TRBJ1-1; TRBD1 aligns across 7 bases. V shed 4 bases and J 3 bases; nucleotides not matched to a gene: 14. The germline CDR1 and CDR2 sequences are LGHDT and YNNKEL (reference sequence). The CDR3 loop spans 17 amino acids. The CDR3 bases are TGTGCCAGCAGCCCCCTAGATGGGCAGGGGGGGGACACTGAAGCTTTCTTT. Its translation: CASSPLDGQGGDTEAFF.

Regarding this clonotype: This may arise from a read error, as a much more abundant clone is one base away. The rearrangement links TRBV7-3 to TRBJ2-5, with 8 bases fitting TRBD1. The CDR3 totals 15 residues. Unmatched junction bases numbered 7, after V lost 5 bases and J lost 2 bases. Germline V gene sequence: CDR1 SGHTA, CDR2 FQGTGA. Here the CDR3 DNA reads TGTGCCAGCAGCATAGGACAGGGATCGCAAGAGACCCAGTACTTC. Amino acid sequence: CASSIGQGSQETQYF. Combining the CDR3 with reference TRBV7-3 and TRBJ2-5 gives the whole variable domain GAGVSQTPSNKVTEKGKYVELRCDPISGHTALYWYRQSLGQGPEFLIYFQGTGAADDSGLPNDRFFAVRPEGSVSTLKIQRTERGDSAVYLCASSIGQGSQETQYFGPGTRLLVL.

This clonotype has a handful of counts. The chain employs TRBV7-9 and TRBJ2-3, with 13 bases that match TRBD2. The germline gives CDR1 SEHNR, CDR2 FQNEAQ (reference sequence). J was trimmed by 0 bases and V by 9 bases; bases with no gene match: 6. CDR3 length: 16 amino acids. The CDR3, as DNA: TGTGCCAGTGGGACTAGCGGGGAACCTAGCACAGATACGCAGTATTTT. This codes for CASGTSGEPSTDTQYF.

The rearrangement uses TRBV7-2 and TRBJ2-5; 7 nucleotides align to TRBD1. Trimming removed 2 bases from V and 7 bases from J; junction bases left unmatched: 4. The CDR3 covers 13 residues. Germline lookup yields CDR1 SGHTA and CDR2 FQGNSA. Here the CDR3 DNA reads TGTGCCAGCAGCTTAAGGGGGCCCAGGACCCAGTACTTC. As protein: CASSLRGPRTQYF.

This clonotype was detected many times. The chain combines TRBV28 with TRBJ1-6; D unclear. CDR3 size: 15 residues. V dropped 2 bases and J dropped 0 bases, with 5 bases sitting between them. CDR1 and CDR2 from the germline V gene are MDHEN and SYDVKM. The CDR3 protein is CASSLDSSYNSPLHF. CDR3 bases: TGTGCCAGCAGTTTAGATTCCTCCTATAATTCACCCCTCCACTTT.

At least ten counts were recorded for this clonotype. J is TRBJ2-7 and V is TRBV2; D is unclear. The V end was cut by 4 bases, the J end by 3 bases, with 4 bases between. Germline CDR1 is SNHLY and CDR2 is FYNNEI. CDR3 length: 11 amino acids. This CDR3 is CASSGHYEQYF. CDR3 nucleotide sequence: TGTGCCAGCAGTGGACACTACGAGCAGTACTTC. Based on the CDR3 plus reference TRBV2 and TRBJ2-7, the full variable domain is EPEVTQTPSHQVTQMGQEVILRCVPISNHLYFYWYRQILGQKVEFLVSFYNNEISEKSEIFDDQFSVERPDGSNFTLKIRSTKLEDSAMYFCASSGHYEQYFGPGTRLTVT.

At least ten counts were recorded for this clonotype. This chain connects TRBV28 to TRBJ2-7; no clear D. With 5 bases removed from V and 2 bases from J, the gap between germline ends came to 10 bases. CDR3 size: 13 residues. Germline V gene sequence: CDR1 MDHEN, CDR2 SYDVKM. CDR3 coding DNA: TGTGCCAGCAGTCACCAGGTTACCTACGAGCAGTACTTC. Amino acid sequence: CASSHQVTYEQYF. The full variable domain, completed using reference TRBV28 and TRBJ2-7, is DVKVTQSSRYLVKRTGEKVFLECVQDMDHENMFWYRQDPGLGLRLIYFSYDVKMKEKGDIPEGYSVSREKKERFSLILESASTNQTSMYLCASSHQVTYEQYFGPGTRLTVT.

The chain has TRBV19 and TRBJ1-1; 9 nucleotides align to TRBD1. CDR1 is LNHDA, CDR2 SQIVND, per germline (reference sequence). The V gene end was trimmed by 6 bases and the J gene end by 5 bases; junction bases not matched to a gene: 10. The CDR3 length is 15 residues. As DNA, the CDR3 is TGTGCCAGTAGAACGGGACAGGGTGTAGCAACTGAAGCTTTCTTT. As protein: CASRTGQGVATEAFF.

This clonotype has a count of ten or more. The chain combines TRBV2 with TRBJ2-2, with 11 bases that match TRBD2. This CDR3 region has 15 residues. With V trimmed by 5 bases and J by 5 bases, 4 bases remained unmatched. Germline V lookup: CDR1 SNHLY, CDR2 FYNNEI. The CDR3 region is CASSILAGGTGELFF. In DNA form, the CDR3 reads TGTGCCAGCAGTATTCTAGCGGGAGGTACCGGGGAGCTGTTTTTT.

This clonotype was counted ten times or more. This sequence joins TRBV28 and TRBJ2-7; 8 positions match TRBD2. J lost 4 bases, V lost 7 bases, and 12 bases had no gene match. The CDR3 has 15 amino acids. Per germline, CDR1 MDHEN and CDR2 SYDVKM. CDR3 loop: CASNPRRGGGYEQYF. Here the CDR3 DNA reads TGTGCCAGCAACCCCCGCCGGGGGGGCGGATACGAGCAGTACTTC.